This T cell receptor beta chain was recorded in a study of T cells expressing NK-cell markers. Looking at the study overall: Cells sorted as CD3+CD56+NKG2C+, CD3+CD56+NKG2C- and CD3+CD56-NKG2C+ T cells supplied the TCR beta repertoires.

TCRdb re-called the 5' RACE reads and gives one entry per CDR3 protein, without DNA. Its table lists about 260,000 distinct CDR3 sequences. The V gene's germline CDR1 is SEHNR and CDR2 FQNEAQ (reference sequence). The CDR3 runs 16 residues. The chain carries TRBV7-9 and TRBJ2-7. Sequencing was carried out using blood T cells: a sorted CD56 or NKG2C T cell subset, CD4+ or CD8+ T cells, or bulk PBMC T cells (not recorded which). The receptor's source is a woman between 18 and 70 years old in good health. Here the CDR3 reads CASSFVGVVYPYEQYF.